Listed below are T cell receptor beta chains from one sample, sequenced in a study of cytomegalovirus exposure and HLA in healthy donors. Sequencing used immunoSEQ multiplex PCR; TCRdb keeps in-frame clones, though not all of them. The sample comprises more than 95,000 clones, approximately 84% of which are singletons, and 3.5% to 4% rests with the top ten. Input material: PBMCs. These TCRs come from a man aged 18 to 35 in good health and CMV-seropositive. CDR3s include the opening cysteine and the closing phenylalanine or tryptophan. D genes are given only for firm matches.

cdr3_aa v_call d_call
CAISDPAGTGRDQPQHF TRBV10-3 TRBD1
CASSPRHRDNEQFF TRBV14 .
CASSALSRTGDYGYTF TRBV25-1 TRBD1
CASSMDTGGSGANVLTF TRBV19 TRBD1
CASSSSSEYGSYEQYF TRBV5-1 .
CASSISGQTNYGYTF TRBV19 .
CASSQGGSGGYEQYF TRBV4-3 .
CASNPSSGANVLTF TRBV6-6 .
CASSSSGGPTDTQYF TRBV7-2 TRBD2
CASSPQGTTSPLHF TRBV6-5 .
CATQTSGRQNYGYTF TRBV6-1 .
CASSSATGNYEQYF TRBV13 TRBD1
CSVEEEREGPGVNEQFF TRBV29-1 TRBD2
CASNLPAGRFTAKNIQYF TRBV14 .
CASARRLRGLEEKLFF TRBV9 TRBD1
CASSISGQGLNTGELFF TRBV19 TRBD1
CASSLDQGILYQETQYF TRBV7-2 .
CASSKGQGGEKLFF TRBV7-2 TRBD1
CAWSVLASYGYTF TRBV30 .
CASSRAGAYEQYF TRBV7-2 .
CASSARSSTDTQYF TRBV6-1 .
CASSGAWEQYF TRBV6-1 .
CASSEEPPTGKYTGELFF TRBV21-1 .
CASSRSGVYNEQFF TRBV9 TRBD2
CATSRARGSYNEQFF TRBV15 .
CASSEILQGSGELFF TRBV6-1 .